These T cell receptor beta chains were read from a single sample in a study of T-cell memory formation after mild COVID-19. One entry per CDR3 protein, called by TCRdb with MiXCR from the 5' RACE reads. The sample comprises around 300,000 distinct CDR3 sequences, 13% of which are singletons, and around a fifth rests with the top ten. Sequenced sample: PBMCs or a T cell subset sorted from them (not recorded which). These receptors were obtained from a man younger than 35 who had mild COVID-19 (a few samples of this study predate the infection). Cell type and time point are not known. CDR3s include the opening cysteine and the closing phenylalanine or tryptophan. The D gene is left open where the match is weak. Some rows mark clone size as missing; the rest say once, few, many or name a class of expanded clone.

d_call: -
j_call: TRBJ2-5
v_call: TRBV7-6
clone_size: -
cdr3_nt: TGTGCCAGCAGCTTACTCTCCCTGCAAGAGACCCAGTACTTC
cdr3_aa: CASSLLSLQETQYF

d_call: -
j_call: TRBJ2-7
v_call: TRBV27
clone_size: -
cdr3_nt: TGTGCCAGCAGTTCATCCCCCTCCTACGAGCAGTACTTC
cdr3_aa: CASSSSPSYEQYF

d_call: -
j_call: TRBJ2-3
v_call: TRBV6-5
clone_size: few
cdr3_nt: TGTGCCAGCAGTTATGAGGGGCCGGGGCTGGGCACAGATACGCAGTATTTT
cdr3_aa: CASSYEGPGLGTDTQYF

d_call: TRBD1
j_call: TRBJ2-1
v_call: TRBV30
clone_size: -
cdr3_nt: TGTGCCTGGAGTTCCGGACAGGGCCAGTTCTTC
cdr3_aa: CAWSSGQGQFF

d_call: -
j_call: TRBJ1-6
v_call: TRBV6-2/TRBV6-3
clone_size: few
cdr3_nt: TGTGCCACGGGGGAATTTGATTCACCCCTCCACTTT
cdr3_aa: CATGEFDSPLHF

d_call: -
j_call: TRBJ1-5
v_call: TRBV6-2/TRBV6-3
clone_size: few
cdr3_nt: TGTGCCAGCAGTAAATTGACAACAGATCAGCCCCAGCATTTT
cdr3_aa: CASSKLTTDQPQHF

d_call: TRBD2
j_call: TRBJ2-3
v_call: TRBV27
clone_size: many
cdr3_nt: TGTGCCAGCAGTAGACTAGCGGGAGCCGTGGGCACAGATACGCAGTATTTT
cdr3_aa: CASSRLAGAVGTDTQYF

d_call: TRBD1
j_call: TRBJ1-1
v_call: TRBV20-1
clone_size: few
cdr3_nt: TGCAGTGCTACCCGGACAGGGCTGGGGGACACTGAAGCTTTCTTT
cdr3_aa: CSATRTGLGDTEAFF

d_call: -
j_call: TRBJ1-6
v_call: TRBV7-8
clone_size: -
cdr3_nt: TGTGCCAGCAGCTTGCTCGGGGTTGCTTCACCCCTCCACTTT
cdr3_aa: CASSLLGVASPLHF

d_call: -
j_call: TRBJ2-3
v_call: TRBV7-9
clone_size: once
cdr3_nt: TGTGCCAGCAGCTTATCTTACGGTTTGTATTTT
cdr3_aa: CASSLSYGLYF

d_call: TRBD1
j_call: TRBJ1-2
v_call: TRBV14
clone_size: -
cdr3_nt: TGTGCCAGCAGCCAAGCCTACAGGGGGCATAACTATGGCTACACCTTC
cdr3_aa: CASSQAYRGHNYGYTF

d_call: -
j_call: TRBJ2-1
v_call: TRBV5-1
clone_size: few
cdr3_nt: TGCGCCAGCAGTTTCCGCCCAAGCAATGAGCAGTTCTTC
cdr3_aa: CASSFRPSNEQFF

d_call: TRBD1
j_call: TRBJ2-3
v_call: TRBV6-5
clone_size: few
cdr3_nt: TGTGCCAGCAGCATACAGGGGGTCACAGATACGCAGTATTTT
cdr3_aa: CASSIQGVTDTQYF

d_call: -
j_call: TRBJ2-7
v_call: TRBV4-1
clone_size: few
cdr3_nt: TGCGCCAGCAGCCAAGCCCTCAGGGTGAGCTCCTACGAGCAGTACTTC
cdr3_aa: CASSQALRVSSYEQYF

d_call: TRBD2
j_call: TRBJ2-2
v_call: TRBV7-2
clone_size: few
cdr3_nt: TGTGCCAGCAGCTTGCTCAGCGGGGGGTTCGCGAACACCGGGGAGCTGTTTTTT
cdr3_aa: CASSLLSGGFANTGELFF

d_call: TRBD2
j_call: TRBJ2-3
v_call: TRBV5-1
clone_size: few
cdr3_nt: TGCGCCAGCAGCGGCACTAGCGGGGGGGCCATCACAGATACGCAGTATTTT
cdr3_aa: CASSGTSGGAITDTQYF

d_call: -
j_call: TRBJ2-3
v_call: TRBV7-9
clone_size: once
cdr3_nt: TGTGCCAGCAGCTTACTCGGGTCCCTGAACACAGATACGCAGTATTTT
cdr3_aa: CASSLLGSLNTDTQYF

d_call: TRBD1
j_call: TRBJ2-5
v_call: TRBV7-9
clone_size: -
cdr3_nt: TGTGCCAGCAGCTTGAGCAGGGGGAGAGGAGAGACCCAGTACTTC
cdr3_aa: CASSLSRGRGETQYF

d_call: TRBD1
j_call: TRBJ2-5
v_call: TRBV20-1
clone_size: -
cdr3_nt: TGCAGCGTCACAGGGGGCAGAGAGACCCAGTACTTC
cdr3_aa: CSVTGGRETQYF

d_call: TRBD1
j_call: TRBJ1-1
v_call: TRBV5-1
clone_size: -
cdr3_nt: TGCGCCAGCAGCTGGAACAGGGGTGGGGGCACTGAAGCTTTCTTT
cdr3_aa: CASSWNRGGGTEAFF

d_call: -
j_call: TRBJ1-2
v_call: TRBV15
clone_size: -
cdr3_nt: TGTGCCACCAGCCCACTCGTGGCAGGTGATGGCTACACCTTC
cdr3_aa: CATSPLVAGDGYTF

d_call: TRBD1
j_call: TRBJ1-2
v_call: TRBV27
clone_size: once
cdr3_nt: TGTGCCAGCAGAGATCAGGACAGGGTACCCGATGGCTACACCTTC
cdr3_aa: CASRDQDRVPDGYTF

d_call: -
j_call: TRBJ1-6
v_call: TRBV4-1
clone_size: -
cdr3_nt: TGCGCCAGCAGCCTCCGACAGTTTGAAAGCTCACCCCTCCACTTT
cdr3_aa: CASSLRQFESSPLHF